This TCR beta chain came from a study of cytomegalovirus exposure and HLA in healthy donors. As concerns this clone: Its cognate antigen is unknown.

Amplification used 60 Vbeta primers and 13 Jbeta primers. Assay used: immunoSEQ multiplex PCR; TCRdb lists only in-frame clones, some missing. The table lists about 120,000 clones, under 80% of them singletons, with about 29% in the top ten. Germline V lookup: CDR1 LNHNV, CDR2 YYDKDF (reference sequence). This CDR3 comprises 17 residues. V lost 1 base and J lost 0, with 13 bases in between. General study points: TCR beta sequences numbering roughly 18,000 were associated with HLA alleles at 0.05 false discovery rate in a later analysis. Clonal expansion was found to be greater in HLA-associated TCR beta chains than in equally common others in a later analysis.

Sequencing was performed on PBMCs. V and J are TRBV15 and TRBJ2-1; tentatively, D is TRBD1 (6 bases). The TCR comes from a man in his sixties in good health and CMV-seropositive. DNA of the CDR3: TGTGCCACCAGCAGAGTCTTGGGACACTTCTCCTACAATGAGCAGTTCTTC. The encoded protein is CATSRVLGHFSYNEQFF.